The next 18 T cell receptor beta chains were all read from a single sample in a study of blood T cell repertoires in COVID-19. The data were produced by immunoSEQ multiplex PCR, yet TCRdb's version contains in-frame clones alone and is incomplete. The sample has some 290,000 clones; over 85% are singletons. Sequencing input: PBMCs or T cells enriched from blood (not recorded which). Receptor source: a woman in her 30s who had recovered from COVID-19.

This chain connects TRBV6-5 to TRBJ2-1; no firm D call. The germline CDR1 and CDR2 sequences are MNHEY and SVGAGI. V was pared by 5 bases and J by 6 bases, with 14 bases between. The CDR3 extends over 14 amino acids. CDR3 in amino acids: CASSLRSSFNEQFF. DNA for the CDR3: TGTGCCAGCAGTCTACGGTCGAGTTTCAATGAGCAGTTCTTC.

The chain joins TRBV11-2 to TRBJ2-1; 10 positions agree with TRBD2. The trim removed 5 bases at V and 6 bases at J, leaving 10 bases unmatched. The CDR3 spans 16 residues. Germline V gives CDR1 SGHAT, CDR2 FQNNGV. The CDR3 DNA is TGTGCCAGCAGCCCTCACCTAGCGGGAGAGGGCAATGAGCAGTTCTTC. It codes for CASSPHLAGEGNEQFF.

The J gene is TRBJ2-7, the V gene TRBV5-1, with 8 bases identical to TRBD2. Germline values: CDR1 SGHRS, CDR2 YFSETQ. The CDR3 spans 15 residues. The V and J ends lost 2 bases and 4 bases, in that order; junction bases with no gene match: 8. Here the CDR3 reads CASSLSTGGIYEQYF. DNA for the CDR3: TGCGCCAGCAGCTTATCGACGGGGGGGATATACGAGCAGTACTTC.

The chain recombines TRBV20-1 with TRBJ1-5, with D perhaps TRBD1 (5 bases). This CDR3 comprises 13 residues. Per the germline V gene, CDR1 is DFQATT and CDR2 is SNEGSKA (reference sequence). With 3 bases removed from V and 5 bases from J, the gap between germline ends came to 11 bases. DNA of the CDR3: TGCAGTGCTAGTCGACAGCCATATCAGCCCCAGCATTTT. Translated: CSASRQPYQPQHF.

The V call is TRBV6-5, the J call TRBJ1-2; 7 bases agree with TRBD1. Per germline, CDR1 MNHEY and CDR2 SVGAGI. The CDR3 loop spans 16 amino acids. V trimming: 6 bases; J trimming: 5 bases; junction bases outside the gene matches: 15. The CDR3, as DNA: TGTGCCAGCAGCTACGGGACAGCGCAGCCCCCTTATGGCTACACCTTC. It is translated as CASSYGTAQPPYGYTF.

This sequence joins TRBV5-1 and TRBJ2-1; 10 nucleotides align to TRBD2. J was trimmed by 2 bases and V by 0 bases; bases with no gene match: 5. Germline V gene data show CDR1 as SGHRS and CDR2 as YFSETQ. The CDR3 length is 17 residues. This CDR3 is CASSLAGTSDPYNEQFF. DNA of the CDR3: TGCGCCAGCAGCTTGGCCGGGACTAGCGACCCCTACAATGAGCAGTTCTTC.

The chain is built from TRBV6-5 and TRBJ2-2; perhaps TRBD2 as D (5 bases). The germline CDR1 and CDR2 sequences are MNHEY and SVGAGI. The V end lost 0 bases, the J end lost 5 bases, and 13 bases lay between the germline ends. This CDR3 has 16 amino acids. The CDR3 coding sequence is TGTGCCAGCAGTTACTCATTCATGAGAGGGACCGGGGAGCTGTTTTTT. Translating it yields CASSYSFMRGTGELFF.

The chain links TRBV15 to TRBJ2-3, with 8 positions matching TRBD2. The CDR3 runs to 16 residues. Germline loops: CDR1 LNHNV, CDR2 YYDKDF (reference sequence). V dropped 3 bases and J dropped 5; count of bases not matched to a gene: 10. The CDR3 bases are TGTGCCACCAGCAGCAGGATAGCGGGGACGAGAGATACGCAGTATTTT. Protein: CATSSRIAGTRDTQYF.

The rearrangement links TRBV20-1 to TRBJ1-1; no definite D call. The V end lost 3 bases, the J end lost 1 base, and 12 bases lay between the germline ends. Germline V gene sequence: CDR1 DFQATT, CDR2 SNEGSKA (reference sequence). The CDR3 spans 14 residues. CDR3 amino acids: CSASQRAPNTEAFF. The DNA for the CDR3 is TGCAGTGCTAGTCAGAGGGCCCCGAACACTGAAGCTTTCTTT.

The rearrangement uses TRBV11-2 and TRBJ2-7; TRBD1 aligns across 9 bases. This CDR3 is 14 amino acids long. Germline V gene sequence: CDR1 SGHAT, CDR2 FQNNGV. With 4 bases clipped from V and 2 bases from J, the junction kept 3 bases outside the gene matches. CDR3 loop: CASSSRQGAYEQYF. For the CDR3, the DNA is TGTGCCAGCAGCTCCCGACAGGGGGCCTACGAGCAGTACTTC.

The CDR3 sequence: CASRLRGAYTF. The CDR3 DNA follows: TGTGCCAGCAGGCTAAGGGGTGCCTACACCTTC. V is TRBV27 and J is TRBJ1-2; weak D call: TRBD1 (5 bases). This CDR3 contains 11 residues. Trimming shortened V by 6 bases and J by 10 bases, and 12 bases separated the two germline ends. Germline loops: CDR1 MNHEY, CDR2 SMNVEV (reference sequence).

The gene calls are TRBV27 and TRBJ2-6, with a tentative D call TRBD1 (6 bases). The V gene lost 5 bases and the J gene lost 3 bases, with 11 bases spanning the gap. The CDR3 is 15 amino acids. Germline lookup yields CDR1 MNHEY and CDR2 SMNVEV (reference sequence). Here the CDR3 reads CASSAQGIGANVLTF. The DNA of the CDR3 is TGTGCCAGCAGTGCACAGGGTATTGGGGCCAACGTCCTGACTTTC.

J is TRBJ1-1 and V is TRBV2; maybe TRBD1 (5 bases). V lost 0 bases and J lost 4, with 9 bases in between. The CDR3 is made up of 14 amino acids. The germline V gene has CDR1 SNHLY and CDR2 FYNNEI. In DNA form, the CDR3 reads TGTGCCAGCAGTGAAGCGGGGGGTACCACTGAAGCTTTCTTT. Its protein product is CASSEAGGTTEAFF.

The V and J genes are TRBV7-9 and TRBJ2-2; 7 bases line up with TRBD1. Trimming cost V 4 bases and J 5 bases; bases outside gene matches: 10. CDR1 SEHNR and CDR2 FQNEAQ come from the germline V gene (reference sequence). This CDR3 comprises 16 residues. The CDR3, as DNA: TGTGCCAGCAGCTCTCACAGGGGACCCAATACCGGGGAGCTGTTTTTT. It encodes CASSSHRGPNTGELFF.

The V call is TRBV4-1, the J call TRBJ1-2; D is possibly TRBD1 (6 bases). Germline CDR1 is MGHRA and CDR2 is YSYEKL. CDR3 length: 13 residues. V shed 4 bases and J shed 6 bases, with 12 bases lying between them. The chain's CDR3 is CASSRIGGDGYTF. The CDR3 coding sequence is TGCGCCAGCAGCCGCATAGGGGGGGATGGCTACACCTTC.

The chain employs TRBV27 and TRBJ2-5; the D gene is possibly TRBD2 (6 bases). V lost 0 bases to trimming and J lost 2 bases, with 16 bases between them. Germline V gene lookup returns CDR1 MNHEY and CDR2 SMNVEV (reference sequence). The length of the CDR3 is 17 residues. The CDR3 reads CASSLSPRGLTQETQYF. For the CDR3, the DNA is TGTGCCAGCAGTTTATCCCCACGAGGACTAACGCAAGAGACCCAGTACTTC.

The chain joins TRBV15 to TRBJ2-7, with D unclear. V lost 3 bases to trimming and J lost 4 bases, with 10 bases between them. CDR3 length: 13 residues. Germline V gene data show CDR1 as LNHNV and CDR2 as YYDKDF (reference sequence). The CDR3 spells CATSRTPRYEQYF. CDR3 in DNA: TGTGCCACCAGCAGGACTCCCCGTTACGAGCAGTACTTC.

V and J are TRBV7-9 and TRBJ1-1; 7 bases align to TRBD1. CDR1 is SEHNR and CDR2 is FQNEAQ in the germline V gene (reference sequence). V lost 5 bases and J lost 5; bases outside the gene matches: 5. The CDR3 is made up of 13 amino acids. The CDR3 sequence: CASSKEQGTEAFF. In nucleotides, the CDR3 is TGTGCCAGCAGCAAAGAACAGGGGACTGAAGCTTTCTTT.